Below are 32 T cell receptor beta chains sequenced from a single sample in a study of blood T cell repertoires in COVID-19. TCRdb's table, derived via immunoSEQ multiplex PCR, lists solely in-frame clones and lacks some. Of approximately 63,000 clones listed, 90% to 95% are singletons. Input material: peripheral blood. Receptors originate from a human donor in a cohort sampled during active COVID-19.

V and J are TRBV5-1 and TRBJ2-2, with TRBD2 matching over 7 bases. CDR3 size: 15 residues. Trimming at V came to 1 base and at J to 1 base, leaving 1 base not matched to a gene. Germline V gives CDR1 SGHRS, CDR2 YFSETQ. The CDR3 DNA is TGCGCCAGCAGCTTGCGGGGGGTGAACACCGGGGAGCTGTTTTTT. Translated: CASSLRGVNTGELFF.

CDR3 amino acids: CSVAFTDTQYF. DNA for the CDR3: TGCAGCGTTGCGTTCACAGATACGCAGTATTTT. The J gene is TRBJ2-3, the V gene TRBV29-1, with unresolved D. The CDR3 sequence is 11 residues long. Trimming removed 4 bases at V and 2 bases at J, with 4 bases between. The germline CDR1 and CDR2 sequences are SQVTM and ANQGSEA.

This chain uses TRBV6-6 with TRBJ2-3; TRBD2 might be the D (6 bases). The CDR3 consists of 15 residues. CDR1 MNHNY and CDR2 SVGAGI come from the germline V gene (reference sequence). The V end was cut by 6 bases, the J end by 2 bases, with 15 bases between. CDR3 protein: CASSPVAVHTDTQYF. The CDR3 region has the DNA TGTGCCAGCAGCCCAGTAGCGGTACACACAGATACGCAGTATTTT.

This clone was counted a single time. The CDR3 bases are TGTGCCAGCAGGAGGAGTGGTTCTTTGGTTAGCACAGATACGCAGTATTTT. Translation: CASRRSGSLVSTDTQYF. The chain carries TRBV9 and TRBJ2-3; unclear D gene. CDR1 is SGDLS and CDR2 is YYNGEE in the germline V gene. The germline V and J ends were trimmed by 5 bases and 0 bases, with 19 bases remaining between them. This CDR3 is 17 amino acids long.

CDR3 loop: CASSARASGGANEQFF. CDR3 bases: TGTGCCAGCAGCGCTAGAGCTAGCGGGGGGGCGAATGAGCAGTTCTTC. The chain has TRBV7-6 and TRBJ2-1, with 12 bases aligning to TRBD2. Trimming at V came to 5 bases and at J to 7 bases, leaving 9 bases not matched to a gene. The CDR3 length is 16 residues. Per germline, CDR1 SGHVS and CDR2 FNYEAQ.

The chain is built from TRBV2 and TRBJ2-7; 12 nucleotides agree with TRBD2. V lost 8 bases, J lost 2 bases, and 4 bases stayed unmatched. The CDR3 runs to 14 residues. Germline CDR1 and CDR2: SNHLY and FYNNEI. This chain's CDR3 is CASLGLAGTYEQYF. The CDR3 DNA follows: TGTGCCAGCCTGGGACTAGCGGGTACCTACGAGCAGTACTTC.

V and J are TRBV1 and TRBJ2-5; the table calls TRBD1, which could not be checked here. TRBV1 is given as a pseudogene. This CDR3 contains 17 residues. The CDR3 sequence: CTSSQTRTGPNQETQYF. The CDR3 bases are TGCACCAGCAGCCAAACCCGGACAGGTCCCAACCAAGAGACCCAGTACTTC.

The chain links TRBV30 to TRBJ2-3; D is unclear. The V and J ends lost 7 bases and 3 bases respectively, with 14 bases between them. The CDR3 is 13 residues long. The germline V gene has CDR1 GTSNPN and CDR2 SVGIG (reference sequence). CDR3 residues: CAYKQSGTDTQYF. In DNA, the CDR3 is TGTGCCTACAAGCAGTCAGGAACAGATACGCAGTATTTT.

The V call is TRBV6-6, the J call TRBJ2-1; 8 nucleotides align to TRBD1. Germline-derived CDR1 and CDR2 are MNHNY and SVGAGI (reference sequence). With 8 bases clipped from V and 2 bases from J, the junction kept 5 bases outside the gene matches. The CDR3 is 14 amino acids. CDR3 nucleotide sequence: TGTGCCAGCTCGGACAGGGTGACCTACAATGAGCAGTTCTTC. It codes for CASSDRVTYNEQFF.

The chain joins TRBV7-9 to TRBJ1-1; TRBD1 agrees at 7 bases. The V gene end was trimmed by 5 bases and the J gene end by 3 bases; junction bases not matched to a gene: 6. Germline lookup yields CDR1 SEHNR and CDR2 FQNEAQ (reference sequence). The CDR3 runs to 14 residues. The chain's CDR3 is CASSGRQGYTEAFF. CDR3 nucleotides: TGTGCCAGCAGCGGCCGACAGGGCTACACTGAAGCTTTCTTT.

This sequence joins TRBV6-5 and TRBJ1-1; D not resolved. This CDR3 spans 14 amino acids. CDR1 MNHEY and CDR2 SVGAGI come from the germline V gene. Trimming pared 4 bases from V and 1 base from J, leaving 10 bases between. The CDR3, as DNA: TGTGCCAGCAGTTTTGGAGGGCAGAACACTGAAGCTTTCTTT. This encodes CASSFGGQNTEAFF.

The V and J genes are TRBV5-4 and TRBJ2-5, with 8 bases matching TRBD1. Germline CDR1 SGHNT, CDR2 YYREEE (reference sequence). The V gene end was trimmed by 2 bases and the J gene end by 5 bases; junction bases not matched to a gene: 2. The CDR3 is 13 amino acids. Here the CDR3 reads CASSFDRGETQYF. The CDR3 coding sequence is TGTGCCAGCAGCTTCGACAGGGGTGAGACCCAGTACTTC.

This chain joins TRBV15 and TRBJ1-4; no clear D. V was clipped by 0 bases and J by 7 bases, with 12 bases between them. The CDR3 runs to 15 residues. Germline V gene data show CDR1 as LNHNV and CDR2 as YYDKDF (reference sequence). As DNA, the CDR3 is TGTGCCACCAGCAGAGATCCGAAGCGCGGTGAAAAACTGTTTTTT. Amino acids: CATSRDPKRGEKLFF.

This clone is a singleton in its sample. The chain recombines TRBV15 with TRBJ1-1, with a weak D call TRBD1 (5 bases). CDR3 length: 12 amino acids. V was trimmed by 3 bases and J by 6 bases, leaving 8 bases between them. Germline CDR1 reads LNHNV; CDR2 reads YYDKDF (reference sequence). CDR3 in amino acids: CATSSRAAEAFF. CDR3 in DNA: TGTGCCACCAGCAGCAGGGCGGCTGAAGCTTTCTTT. Using reference TRBV15 and TRBJ1-1 for the parts outside the CDR3, the full variable domain is DAMVIQNPRYQVTQFGKPVTLSCSQTLNHNVMYWYQQKSSQAPKLLFHYYDKDFNNEADTPDNFQSRRPNTSFCFLDIRSPGLGDTAMYLCATSSRAAEAFFGQGTRLTVV.

The count of this clone is one. The V call is TRBV5-4, the J call TRBJ1-1; TRBD1 is a possible D gene (5 bases). The germline gives CDR1 SGHNT, CDR2 YYREEE (reference sequence). Trimming cost V 4 bases and J 0 bases, with 13 bases left between them. CDR3 length: 15 residues. The CDR3 region is CASSPARTLNTEAFF. DNA of the CDR3: TGTGCCAGCAGCCCCGCCCGGACATTGAACACTGAAGCTTTCTTT.

V usage is TRBV4-3 and J usage is TRBJ1-2; TRBD1 matches at 8 bases. The CDR3 sequence is 16 residues long. CDR1 and CDR2 from the germline V gene are LGHNA and YSLEER. V lost 0 bases to trimming and J lost 2 bases; unmatched junction nucleotides: 5. The CDR3 loop is CASSQDISGGNYGYTF. The CDR3 DNA sequence: TGCGCCAGCAGCCAAGATATCTCAGGGGGCAACTATGGCTACACCTTC.

The gene calls are TRBV9 and TRBJ1-6; the match to TRBD1 covers 7 bases. The trim removed 3 bases at V and 9 bases at J, leaving 9 bases unmatched. From germline, CDR1 is SGDLS and CDR2 YYNGEE. The length of the CDR3 is 15 residues. The CDR3 DNA reads TGTGCCAGCAGCGGGGGGGACAGCCACGGTTCACCCCTCCACTTT. It codes for CASSGGDSHGSPLHF.

This clone was observed a single time. This sequence joins TRBV29-1 and TRBJ2-1; D perhaps matches TRBD2 (6 bases). The CDR3 spans 14 residues. Per the germline V gene, CDR1 is SQVTM and CDR2 is ANQGSEA. Trimming took off 4 bases at V and 0 bases at J, with 10 bases between the two ends. The DNA of the CDR3 is TGCAGCGTTGTGCGGGGCAGCTCCTACAATGAGCAGTTCTTC. Translated, it gives CSVVRGSSYNEQFF.

V and J are TRBV6-1 and TRBJ1-1; D gene ambiguous. Germline loops: CDR1 MNHNS, CDR2 SASEGT. The CDR3 has 15 residues. Trimming took 0 bases from V and 5 from J, leaving 13 bases between them. The CDR3 sequence is CASSEAMGRGTEAFF. In DNA form, the CDR3 reads TGTGCCAGCAGTGAAGCGATGGGGAGAGGAACTGAAGCTTTCTTT.

The genes are TRBV5-1 and TRBJ2-3, with TRBD1 identical over 7 bases. Per germline, CDR1 SGHRS and CDR2 YFSETQ. The CDR3 runs 14 residues. The V and J ends lost 2 bases and 2 bases, in that order; junction bases with no gene match: 2. The DNA for the CDR3 is TGCGCCAGCAGCTTCGGGACAGCCACAGATACGCAGTATTTT. This codes for CASSFGTATDTQYF.

The J gene is TRBJ2-5, the V gene TRBV5-1; 7 bases fit TRBD1. The CDR3 covers 14 residues. V lost 3 bases, J lost 5 bases, and 7 bases stayed unmatched. Germline CDR1 and CDR2: SGHRS and YFSETQ. CDR3: CASSSDRVGETQYF. The CDR3 DNA follows: TGCGCCAGCAGCTCAGACAGGGTAGGGGAGACCCAGTACTTC.

The rearrangement links TRBV5-1 to TRBJ1-2; the match to TRBD1 covers 8 bases. Per the germline V gene, CDR1 is SGHRS and CDR2 is YFSETQ. V shed 7 bases, J shed 4 bases, and the junction held 12 bases outside the gene matches. CDR3 size: 15 residues. The CDR3 coding sequence is TGCGCCAGCTCCGGGACGGCAGGGGGCACCTATGGCTACACCTTC. It specifies CASSGTAGGTYGYTF.

The V call is TRBV5-6, the J call TRBJ2-1; possible D gene TRBD2, 7 bases. V was pared by 2 bases and J by 4 bases, with 16 bases between. From germline, CDR1 is SGHDT and CDR2 YYEEEE. This CDR3 is 16 amino acids long. The CDR3 DNA sequence: TGTGCCAGCAGCTTCCTACTCCGGGGGGCATACAATGAGCAGTTCTTC. It codes for CASSFLLRGAYNEQFF.

This sequence joins TRBV7-9 and TRBJ1-1; 9 bases fit TRBD1. CDR3 length equals 15 residues. V was clipped by 3 bases and J by 10 bases; unmatched bases: 12. Per germline, CDR1 SEHNR and CDR2 FQNEAQ (reference sequence). CDR3 DNA: TGTGCCAGCAGCTTCGACCGGACAGGGGAGGTCTCAGCTTTCTTT. It yields the protein CASSFDRTGEVSAFF.

The V gene is TRBV6-5, the J gene TRBJ1-4; perhaps TRBD1 as D (6 bases). V dropped 7 bases and J dropped 7 bases, with 16 bases sitting between them. The CDR3 length is 14 residues. Germline assignment: CDR1 MNHEY and CDR2 SVGAGI. CDR3 in DNA: TGTGCCAGCATTGCACGGGACAAGGGTGAAAAACTGTTTTTT. Protein sequence: CASIARDKGEKLFF.

The chain is built from TRBV28 and TRBJ1-2, with a tentative D call TRBD1 (5 bases). Trimming left V 6 bases short and J 2 bases short, with 13 bases between. This CDR3 region has 14 residues. Germline V gene sequence: CDR1 MDHEN, CDR2 SYDVKM. CDR3 sequence: CASSNRIENYGYTF. The DNA for the CDR3 is TGTGCCAGCAGCAACAGGATAGAAAACTATGGCTACACCTTC.

V is TRBV9 and J is TRBJ1-1; D remains ambiguous. Germline V gives CDR1 SGDLS, CDR2 YYNGEE. This CDR3 has 12 amino acids. Trimming cost V 4 bases and J 3 bases, with 7 bases left between them. The CDR3 loop reads CASSPRDTEAFF. CDR3 nucleotides: TGTGCCAGCAGCCCTCGAGACACTGAAGCTTTCTTT. Variable domain in full (rest from reference TRBV9 and TRBJ1-1): DSGVTQTPKHLITATGQRVTLRCSPRSGDLSVYWYQQSLDQGLQFLIQYYNGEERAKGNILERFSAQQFPDLHSELNLSSLELGDSALYFCASSPRDTEAFFGQGTRLTVV.

This sequence joins TRBV7-8 and TRBJ2-3; TRBD2 matches 9 bases. CDR1 SGHVS and CDR2 FQNEAQ come from the germline V gene. Unmatched junction bases numbered 7, after V lost 2 bases and J lost 1 base. CDR3 size: 17 residues. The chain's CDR3 is CASSLSSGRGGTDTQYF. CDR3 nucleotide sequence: TGTGCCAGCAGCTTAAGTAGCGGGAGAGGGGGCACAGATACGCAGTATTTT.

This clone has more than one count but fewer than ten. The rearrangement links TRBV19 to TRBJ1-1; 8 bases are shared with TRBD1. V gave up 6 bases and J gave up 1 base; unmatched junction bases: 10. Germline V CDR1 and CDR2: LNHDA, SQIVND (reference sequence). The CDR3 spans 16 residues. CDR3 loop: CASRPSRGTGNTEAFF. CDR3 nucleotides: TGTGCCAGTAGACCATCCCGAGGGACAGGGAACACTGAAGCTTTCTTT.

Details on this clone: The sample carries other DNA sequences with the same CDR3. The V call is TRBV30, the J call TRBJ2-7; 8 nucleotides match TRBD2. CDR1 GTSNPN and CDR2 SVGIG come from the germline V gene (reference sequence). There are 16 residues in the CDR3. V trimming: 0 bases; J trimming: 6 bases; junction bases outside the gene matches: 13. The CDR3 DNA is TGTGCCTGGAGTGTAGGGGTAGCGGGGCGCGGGGGCGAGCAGTACTTC. Its protein is CAWSVGVAGRGGEQYF.

The V and J genes are TRBV3-1 (or the pseudogene TRBV3-2) and TRBJ1-2; 7 bases match TRBD1. Trimming cost V 6 bases and J 8 bases; bases outside gene matches: 9. This CDR3 spans 13 amino acids. Germline V gene sequence: CDR1 LGHDT, CDR2 YNNKEL (reference sequence). The CDR3 sequence is CASRTDRVGGYTF. CDR3 in DNA: TGTGCCAGCAGGACTGACAGGGTAGGAGGCTACACCTTC.

This rearrangement joins TRBV5-1 to TRBJ2-3; TRBD2 matches at 10 bases. V was pared by 2 bases and J by 7 bases, with 13 bases of the junction left unmatched. This CDR3 spans 17 amino acids. The V gene's germline CDR1 is SGHRS and CDR2 YFSETQ. The CDR3 sequence is CASSFGVAGGRGYTQYF. The DNA for the CDR3 is TGCGCCAGCAGCTTCGGGGTAGCGGGAGGCCGCGGATATACGCAGTATTTT.